The 32 T cell receptor beta chains presented below share a single source sample, sequenced in a study of response to subunit inactivated influenza vaccine. TCRdb re-called the RT-PCR reads with MiXCR, one entry per CDR3 protein. The repertoire holds 800,000 to 1,000,000 distinct CDR3 sequences, with 21% as singletons. This specimen was PBMCs from blood, taken roughly 5 days after vaccination. Receptors originate from a man aged 45-65 years who received an inactivated influenza vaccine.

This chain joins TRBV12-3 or TRBV12-4 and TRBJ2-7; D may correspond to TRBD1 or TRBD2 (5 bases each). The germline V and J ends were trimmed by 11 bases and 5 bases, with 19 bases remaining between them. The CDR3 runs 13 residues. This CDR3 reads CASSGQGGNEQYF. DNA of the CDR3: TGTGCCTCCTCGGGGCAGGGTGGAAACGAGCAGTACTTC.

This clonotype was found a few times. The CDR3 sequence is CSATRDGNYGYTF. For the CDR3, the DNA is TGCAGTGCGACCCGGGACGGAAACTATGGCTACACCTTC. The rearrangement joins TRBV20-1 to TRBJ1-2; weak D call: TRBD1 (5 bases). Germline V lookup: CDR1 DFQATT, CDR2 SNEGSKA (reference sequence). Trimming cost V 6 bases and J 2 bases, with 13 bases left between them. The CDR3 is 13 amino acids.

Many counts were recorded for this clonotype. V and J are TRBV24-1 and TRBJ2-1; 9 bases are shared with TRBD2. CDR1 and CDR2 (germline): KGHDR, SFDVKD. Germline trimming cut 3 bases from V and 2 bases from J; bases unmatched to any gene: 7. The CDR3 extends over 17 amino acids. CDR3 coding DNA: TGTGCCACCAGTGATGCTATGACTAGCGGCACCTACAATGAGCAGTTCTTC. This gives the protein CATSDAMTSGTYNEQFF.

The chain couples TRBV9 to TRBJ1-3; a weak D match, TRBD1 (6 bases). The germline CDR1 and CDR2 sequences are SGDLS and YYNGEE. Trimming removed 3 bases at V and 4 bases at J, with 8 bases between. The length of the CDR3 is 13 residues. The CDR3 loop is CASSAGQGNTIYF. The CDR3 coding sequence is TGTGCCAGCAGCGCAGGACAGGGAAACACCATATATTTT. Full variable domain (remainder filled in from reference TRBV9 and TRBJ1-3): DSGVTQTPKHLITATGQRVTLRCSPRSGDLSVYWYQQSLDQGLQFLIQYYNGEERAKGNILERFSAQQFPDLHSELNLSSLELGDSALYFCASSAGQGNTIYFGEGSWLTVV.

This clonotype was seen a handful of times. This chain connects TRBV5-6 to TRBJ2-7; 10 nucleotides line up with TRBD2. The CDR3 contains 14 residues. V lost 7 bases and J lost 4; bases outside the gene matches: 8. Germline CDR1 and CDR2: SGHDT and YYEEEE. CDR3 residues: CASRASGSRYEQYF. The CDR3 bases are TGTGCCAGCCGCGCTAGCGGGAGCAGATACGAGCAGTACTTC.

This clonotype has only a few counts. The V and J genes are TRBV18 and TRBJ1-4; maybe TRBD1 (5 bases). This CDR3 contains 14 residues. With 3 bases removed from V and 8 bases from J, the gap between germline ends came to 13 bases. Germline V CDR1 and CDR2: KGHSH, LQKENI. The chain's CDR3 is CASSPGRRGEKLFF. CDR3 nucleotide sequence: TGTGCCAGCTCACCGGGACGAAGGGGAGAAAAACTGTTTTTT.

CDR3 sequence: CASSFRGLNEGEQFF. The CDR3 DNA reads as TGTGCCAGCAGTTTTCGGGGGCTGAATGAAGGAGAGCAGTTCTTC. The chain recombines TRBV28 with TRBJ2-1; possibly TRBD1 or TRBD2 for D (6 bases each). CDR3 length equals 15 residues. Trimming left V 3 bases short and J 10 bases short, with 19 bases between. The germline gives CDR1 MDHEN, CDR2 SYDVKM.

This chain uses TRBV3-1 with TRBJ1-1; 7 bases map to TRBD1. The V gene end was trimmed by 2 bases and the J gene end by 1 base; junction bases not matched to a gene: 7. In germline, CDR1 is LGHDT, CDR2 YNNKEL (reference sequence). There are 16 residues in the CDR3. The CDR3 reads CASSQLSHRGNTEAFF. The CDR3 DNA reads TGTGCCAGCAGCCAATTGTCCCACAGGGGGAACACTGAAGCTTTCTTT.

The chain combines TRBV4-3 with TRBJ2-5; D might be TRBD2 (6 bases). CDR3 size: 15 residues. Germline V CDR1 and CDR2: LGHNA, YSLEER. Trimming stripped 1 base from V and 5 bases from J, with 14 bases between. The CDR3 nucleotides are TGCGCCAGCAGCCAAGGCCGGGCGGGAAGGGAGACCCAGTACTTC. Residues: CASSQGRAGRETQYF.

The chain has TRBV12-3 or TRBV12-4 and TRBJ2-5, with D uncertain. This CDR3 has 12 residues. Trimming cost V 5 bases and J 6 bases, with 10 bases left between them. DNA of the CDR3: TGTGCCAGCAGTGCCAACTGGAAGACCCAGTACTTC. This codes for CASSANWKTQYF.

The chain joins TRBV2 to TRBJ2-5, with a weak D call TRBD1 (5 bases). This CDR3 comprises 13 residues. Germline CDR1 reads SNHLY; CDR2 reads FYNNEI. V was trimmed by 6 bases and J by 2 bases, leaving 10 bases between them. CDR3 amino acids: CASRTTVQETQYF. For the CDR3, the DNA is TGTGCCAGCAGAACGACAGTACAAGAGACCCAGTACTTC.

This clonotype was detected a few times. The chain uses TRBV7-2 and TRBJ1-5; weak D call: TRBD1 (5 bases). Between the trimmed V and J ends, which lost 2 bases and 1 base, there was a span of 12 bases. Looked up from germline, CDR1 is SGHTA and CDR2 is FQGNSA. This CDR3 spans 16 amino acids. The CDR3 nucleotides read TGTGCCAGCAGCTTATGGGGGATTTTGAGCAATCAGCCCCAGCATTTT. Translating gives CASSLWGILSNQPQHF. Using reference TRBV7-2 and TRBJ1-5 for the parts outside the CDR3, the full variable domain is GAGVSQSPSNKVTEKGKDVELRCDPISGHTALYWYRQSLGQGLEFLIYFQGNSAPDKSGLPSDRFSAERTGGSVSTLTIQRTQQEDSAVYLCASSLWGILSNQPQHFGDGTRLSIL.

This chain joins TRBV7-9 and TRBJ2-7, with 9 bases matching TRBD1. The V and J ends lost 8 bases and 3 bases, in that order; junction bases with no gene match: 8. The germline V gene has CDR1 SEHNR and CDR2 FQNEAQ (reference sequence). This CDR3 spans 14 amino acids. In DNA, the CDR3 is TGTGCCAGCGGCCAGCAGGACAGGGGCTACGAGCAGTACTTC. Protein sequence: CASGQQDRGYEQYF.

The chain is built from TRBV12-3 or TRBV12-4 and TRBJ2-2; 7 nucleotides agree with TRBD1. V was pared by 1 base and J by 2 bases, with 4 bases of the junction left unmatched. CDR3 length: 16 residues. DNA of the CDR3: TGTGCCAGCAGTTTAGGGGGACAGAGAAACACCGGGGAGCTGTTTTTT. This codes for CASSLGGQRNTGELFF.

This clonotype was found a few times. V gene TRBV10-3 combines with J gene TRBJ1-1, with D unclear. Trimming removed 0 bases from V and 7 bases from J, with 6 bases in between. Per the germline V gene, CDR1 is ENHRY and CDR2 is SYGVKD. The CDR3 covers 12 residues. DNA of the CDR3: TGTGCCATCAGTGAGTCGAACGGTGAAGCTTTCTTT. Translating it yields CAISESNGEAFF.

This clonotype has only a few counts. V usage is TRBV4-2 and J usage is TRBJ2-7; D possibly uses TRBD1 or TRBD2 (5 bases each). The germline V gene encodes CDR1 LGHNA and CDR2 YNFKEQ. Trimming cost V 5 bases and J 1 base, with 18 bases left between them. The CDR3 sequence is 16 residues long. CDR3 protein: CASSSQPGTDSYEQYF. CDR3 sequence (DNA): TGTGCCAGCAGCTCTCAACCCGGGACCGATTCCTACGAGCAGTACTTC.

The V gene is TRBV11-2, the J gene TRBJ2-5, with 7 bases matching TRBD2. The length of the CDR3 is 16 residues. The ends lost 1 base at V and 1 base at J; junction bases unmatched: 6. Germline V gene sequence: CDR1 SGHAT, CDR2 FQNNGV. CDR3 bases: TGTGCCAGCAGCTTAGTGGGGGGGATTCTCCAAGAGACCCAGTACTTC. Residues: CASSLVGGILQETQYF. The whole variable domain, remainder taken from reference TRBV11-2 and TRBJ2-5, is EAGVAQSPRYKIIEKRQSVAFWCNPISGHATLYWYQQILGQGPKLLIQFQNNGVVDDSQLPKDRFSAERLKGVDSTLKIQPAKLEDSAVYLCASSLVGGILQETQYFGPGTRLLVL.

This clonotype appeared many times. The chain links TRBV4-1 to TRBJ1-5; the D is unclear. CDR1 is MGHRA, CDR2 YSYEKL, per germline. The CDR3 is made up of 16 amino acids. V dropped 0 bases and J dropped 2 bases, with 11 bases sitting between them. The chain's CDR3 is CASSQDLGFRNQPQHF. Written as DNA, the CDR3 is TGCGCCAGCAGCCAAGATCTAGGTTTTCGCAATCAGCCCCAGCATTTT.

In its sample, this clonotype was seen a few times. The chain uses TRBV24-1 and TRBJ1-6, with TRBD1 as a possible D gene (5 bases). This CDR3 spans 15 amino acids. Germline V gene data show CDR1 as KGHDR and CDR2 as SFDVKD. Trimming pared 2 bases from V and 7 bases from J, leaving 11 bases between. The CDR3 DNA reads as TGTGCCACCAGTGATTCACAGGTTGCGAATTCACCCCTCCACTTT. Protein sequence: CATSDSQVANSPLHF.

The chain couples TRBV18 to TRBJ2-7; D ambiguous. From germline, CDR1 is KGHSH and CDR2 LQKENI. V lost 2 bases and J lost 4, with 6 bases in between. CDR3 length: 12 residues. The CDR3 sequence: CASSPADYEQYF. Written as DNA, the CDR3 is TGTGCCAGCTCACCAGCAGATTACGAGCAGTACTTC.

This clonotype appeared a few times. V usage is TRBV6-1 and J usage is TRBJ2-3; 8 bases are shared with TRBD1. Germline CDR1 and CDR2: MNHNS and SASEGT. Trimming at V came to 5 bases and at J to 0 bases, leaving 7 bases not matched to a gene. The length of the CDR3 is 16 residues. CDR3 residues: CASSRNRGSSTDTQYF. In nucleotides, the CDR3 is TGTGCCAGCAGTCGGAACAGGGGGAGCAGCACAGATACGCAGTATTTT.

The chain employs TRBV11-2 and TRBJ2-7; 9 bases line up with TRBD2. Trimming took 0 bases from V and 3 from J; bases not matched to a gene: 9. Germline values: CDR1 SGHAT, CDR2 FQNNGV. This CDR3 contains 17 residues. CDR3 nucleotides: TGTGCCAGCAGCTTAGAACCGGCGGGAGGGCCGTACTACGAGCAGTACTTC. This translates into CASSLEPAGGPYYEQYF. Combining the CDR3 with reference TRBV11-2 and TRBJ2-7 gives the whole variable domain EAGVAQSPRYKIIEKRQSVAFWCNPISGHATLYWYQQILGQGPKLLIQFQNNGVVDDSQLPKDRFSAERLKGVDSTLKIQPAKLEDSAVYLCASSLEPAGGPYYEQYFGPGTRLTVT.

This clonotype was counted at least ten times. The CDR3 loop reads CATSRTTRQGASGNEQFF. CDR3 nucleotides: TGTGCCACCAGCAGAACAACACGCCAGGGGGCGAGTGGGAATGAGCAGTTCTTC. V gene TRBV15 combines with J gene TRBJ2-1, with 8 bases matching TRBD1. Germline V gene lookup returns CDR1 LNHNV and CDR2 YYDKDF (reference sequence). This CDR3 has 18 amino acids. V was pared by 2 bases and J by 7 bases, with 16 bases of the junction left unmatched.

This clonotype was recorded a few times. The rearrangement joins TRBV7-9 to TRBJ1-5, with D possibly TRBD1 on 6 matching bases. This CDR3 has 16 residues. Trimming stripped 5 bases from V and 0 bases from J, with 14 bases between. CDR1 is SEHNR, CDR2 FQNEAQ, per germline (reference sequence). Here the CDR3 reads CASSPSTGYSNQPQHF. CDR3 bases: TGTGCCAGCAGCCCATCGACAGGATATAGCAATCAGCCCCAGCATTTT.

In its sample, this clonotype was seen a few times. The rearrangement links TRBV20-1 to TRBJ2-3; D is perhaps TRBD1 or TRBD2 (5 bases each). CDR1 DFQATT and CDR2 SNEGSKA come from the germline V gene (reference sequence). Between the trimmed V and J ends, which lost 0 bases and 4 bases, there was a span of 11 bases. CDR3 size: 14 residues. The CDR3 DNA sequence: TGCAGTGCTAGAGATTGGGGGATCTCAGATACGCAGTATTTT. It encodes CSARDWGISDTQYF.

The rearrangement links TRBV27 to TRBJ2-5; TRBD2 agrees at 8 bases. V dropped 5 bases and J dropped 5; count of bases not matched to a gene: 10. CDR3 length equals 15 residues. The V gene's germline CDR1 is MNHEY and CDR2 SMNVEV (reference sequence). The CDR3 reads CASSRSGTSWETQYF. CDR3 sequence (DNA): TGTGCCAGCAGTCGATCCGGGACTAGTTGGGAGACCCAGTACTTC.

The chain employs TRBV12-3 or TRBV12-4 and TRBJ2-5; TRBD2 might be the D (5 bases). The CDR3 length is 14 residues. The V gene lost 4 bases and the J gene lost 4 bases, with 13 bases spanning the gap. CDR3 coding DNA: TGTGCCAGCAGTTCACTAGAGGAGATAGAGACCCAGTACTTC. This codes for CASSSLEEIETQYF.

This clonotype was detected only a few times. V and J are TRBV4-3 and TRBJ1-1; D is unresolved. V dropped 0 bases and J dropped 0 bases, with 5 bases sitting between them. Germline loops: CDR1 LGHNA, CDR2 YSLEER. The CDR3 is 14 amino acids. The CDR3 here is CASSQDQMNTEAFF. For the CDR3, the DNA is TGCGCCAGCAGCCAAGATCAGATGAACACTGAAGCTTTCTTT.

This clonotype has more than one count but fewer than ten. This sequence joins TRBV9 and TRBJ2-7; D possibly corresponds to TRBD2 (6 bases). The germline V gene has CDR1 SGDLS and CDR2 YYNGEE. CDR3 length equals 15 residues. Trimming stripped 0 bases from V and 4 bases from J, with 14 bases between. The CDR3 region has the DNA TGTGCCAGCAGCGTAGAAGCCGGGAGTTGGTACGAGCAGTACTTC. Translated, it gives CASSVEAGSWYEQYF.

The rearrangement links TRBV11-2 to TRBJ2-2; D perhaps matches TRBD2 (6 bases). V lost 1 base and J 5 bases, leaving 14 bases between the germline ends. The CDR3 totals 16 residues. Germline CDR1 and CDR2: SGHAT and FQNNGV. CDR3 DNA: TGTGCCAGCAGCTTAGTTCGGGGAAGCGGGACCGGGGAGCTGTTTTTT. Amino acid sequence: CASSLVRGSGTGELFF.

There are a few counts of this clonotype. This chain joins TRBV29-1 and TRBJ2-5; 11 positions agree with TRBD2. The CDR3 totals 13 residues. CDR1 and CDR2 (germline): SQVTM, ANQGSEA. The V segment lost 6 bases and the J segment 5 bases; nucleotides outside the gene matches: 5. As DNA, the CDR3 is TGCAGCGTGACAGCTAGCGGGGGGGAGACCCAGTACTTC. It is translated as CSVTASGGETQYF.

This chain joins TRBV6-5 and TRBJ2-4; 11 bases line up with TRBD1. The CDR3 extends over 17 amino acids. Germline lookup yields CDR1 MNHEY and CDR2 SVGAGI. V shed 0 bases and J 8 bases; nucleotides not matched to a gene: 9. The CDR3 loop is CASSYSMAGTGGHIQYF. The CDR3 bases are TGTGCCAGCAGTTACTCGATGGCTGGGACAGGGGGTCACATTCAGTACTTC.